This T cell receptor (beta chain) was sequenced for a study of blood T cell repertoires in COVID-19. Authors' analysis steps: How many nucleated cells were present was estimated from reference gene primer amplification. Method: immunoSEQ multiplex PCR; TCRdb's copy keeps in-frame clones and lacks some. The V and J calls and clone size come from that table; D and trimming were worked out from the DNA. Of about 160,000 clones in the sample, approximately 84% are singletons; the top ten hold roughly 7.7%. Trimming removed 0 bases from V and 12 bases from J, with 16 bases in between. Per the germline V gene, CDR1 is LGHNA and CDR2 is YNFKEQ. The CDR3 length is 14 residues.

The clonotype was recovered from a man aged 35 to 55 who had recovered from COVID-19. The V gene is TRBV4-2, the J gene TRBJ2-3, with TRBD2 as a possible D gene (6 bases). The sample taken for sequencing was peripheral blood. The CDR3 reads CASSQEGTGLGQYF. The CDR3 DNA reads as TGTGCCAGCAGCCAAGAGGGGACTGGGTTAGGACAGTATTTT.